Presented here are 7 T cell receptor beta chains from one specimen sequenced in a study of T cell clonality in common variable immunodeficiency. Method: immunoSEQ multiplex PCR; TCRdb's copy keeps in-frame clones and lacks some. This sample carries fewer than 50,000 clones, none of them present only once. The sample taken for sequencing was peripheral blood mononuclear cells. All receptors derive from a person aged 18 to 75 in good health.

This clone was detected many times. The read gets to within 3 residues of the CDR3 end, and the germline J gene fills in the rest. This chain joins TRBV7-8 and TRBJ2-4, with TRBD2 identical over 15 bases. The germline V gene encodes CDR1 SGHVS and CDR2 FQNEAQ. This CDR3 comprises 15 residues. V was pared by 5 bases and J by 7 bases, with 3 bases of the junction left unmatched. The sequenced part of the CDR3 DNA is TGTGCCAGCAGCCATGGGACTAGCGGGAGGAACATT. Protein: CASSHGTSGRNI. The whole CDR3 sequence reads CASSHGTSGRNIQYF.

This clone was observed at least ten times. The read comes to an end 3 residues before the CDR3 does, leaving the germline J gene to fill in the end. The chain couples TRBV20-1 to TRBJ1-6, with D possibly matching TRBD1 (5 bases). Germline V gives CDR1 DFQATT, CDR2 SNEGSKA (reference sequence). Trimming removed 0 bases at V and 7 bases at J, with 16 bases between. The CDR3 runs 16 residues. The CDR3 sequence is CSARDLQVAWNSPLHF. The CDR3 bases that were read are TGCAGTGCTAGAGATCTACAGGTCGCTTGGAATTCACCC.

As to this clone: The read is 3 residues too short to cover the CDR3 end, so that end is filled in from the germline J gene. The chain links TRBV11-1 to TRBJ2-7; no definite D call. CDR1 is SGHAT and CDR2 is FQDESV in the germline V gene (reference sequence). The CDR3 has 13 residues. V was shortened by 1 base and J by 0 bases, with 4 bases between the two germline ends. The sequenced part of the CDR3 DNA is TGTGCCAGCAGCTTAGTCAGCTCCTACGAG. It is translated as CASSLVSSYE. The entire CDR3 protein reads CASSLVSSYEQYF.

This clone was counted ten times or more. The chain's CDR3 is CSAREIASGSPDTQYF. The part of the CDR3 DNA that was read is TGCAGTGCTAGAGAGATTGCTAGCGGGAGCCCAGATACG. This chain joins TRBV20-1 and TRBJ2-3; TRBD2 matches 10 bases. Read coverage stops 3 residues before the CDR3 terminus; the germline J gene supplies the remainder. This CDR3 region has 16 residues. Germline V gene sequence: CDR1 DFQATT, CDR2 SNEGSKA (reference sequence). J was trimmed by 4 bases and V by 0 bases; bases with no gene match: 7.

This clone was counted at least ten times. Read coverage stops 3 residues before the CDR3 terminus; the germline J gene supplies the remainder. The chain links TRBV5-1 to TRBJ2-3; the D is unclear. Deletions cut 4 bases from V and 4 bases from J, with 19 bases between. CDR1 and CDR2 (germline): SGHRS, YFSETQ. The CDR3 loop spans 16 amino acids. Here the CDR3 reads CASSNLGSRLADTQYF. The DNA read from the CDR3 is TGCGCCAGCAGCAACCTGGGCTCCAGGCTCGCAGATACG.

This clone has only a few counts. Coverage ceases 3 residues before the CDR3 finishes, and the germline J gene fills in the end. The chain joins TRBV6-1 to TRBJ1-2; TRBD1 might be the D (6 bases). Germline loops: CDR1 MNHNS, CDR2 SASEGT. The CDR3 is 13 amino acids. CDR3 amino acids: CASSENRVYDYTF. The part of the CDR3 DNA that was read is TGTGCCAGCAGTGAAAACAGGGTATACGAC.

This clone showed up many times. The CDR3 end falls 3 residues outside the read, so it is completed with the germline J gene. This chain joins TRBV7-3 and TRBJ2-1, with D perhaps TRBD1 or TRBD2 (6 bases each). CDR3 length: 16 residues. The V and J ends lost 5 bases and 2 bases respectively, with 16 bases between them. The germline CDR1 and CDR2 sequences are SGHTA and FQGTGA. The CDR3 DNA, read in part, is TGTGCCAGCAGCCCGGAGGGGGATTCCCCCTACAATGAG. It specifies CASSPEGDSPYNE. The complete CDR3 protein is CASSPEGDSPYNEQFF. The whole variable domain, remainder taken from reference TRBV7-3 and TRBJ2-1, is GAGVSQTPSNKVTEKGKYVELRCDPISGHTALYWYRQSLGQGPEFLIYFQGTGAADDSGLPNDRFFAVRPEGSVSTLKIQRTERGDSAVYLCASSPEGDSPYNEQFFGPGTRLTVL.